This T cell receptor (beta chain) comes out of a study of cytomegalovirus exposure and HLA in healthy donors. Data came from immunoSEQ multiplex PCR; TCRdb stores just in-frame clones and leaves some out. The repertoire holds more than 250,000 clones, with approximately 90% as singletons. Of note for this clone: As yet, its antigen is unknown. Other DNA sequences in the sample encode the same CDR3.

Study observations and caveats: Rare sequences made up most TCRs, while some public TCRs were found in many donors.

The donors formed part of the approximately 110-subject validation cohort, distinct from the roughly 620-subject first cohort. In germline, CDR1 is SGHTA, CDR2 FQGTGA. CDR3 size: 14 residues. Trimming shortened V by 2 bases and J by 0 bases, and 2 bases separated the two germline ends. V gene TRBV7-3 combines with J gene TRBJ2-6; D gene uncertain. Sequenced: PBMCs. The sequence came from a woman younger than 45 in good health and CMV-seropositive. The CDR3 nucleotides are TGTGCCAGCAGCTTAGGCTCTGGGGCCAACGTCCTGACTTTC. Translated, it gives CASSLGSGANVLTF. The complete variable domain, with remaining parts taken from reference TRBV7-3 and TRBJ2-6, reads GAGVSQTPSNKVTEKGKYVELRCDPISGHTALYWYRQSLGQGPEFLIYFQGTGAADDSGLPNDRFFAVRPEGSVSTLKIQRTERGDSAVYLCASSLGSGANVLTFGAGSRLTVL.